This TCR beta chain was found in a study of shared clonotypes between healthy human individuals. Findings of the study overall: In a handful of donors, around 4.8% of naive CD4 clonotypes appeared in common. All-four-donor shared clonotypes had higher generation probabilities than non-shared clonotypes did.

Per the germline V gene, CDR1 is SEHNR and CDR2 is FQNEAQ (reference sequence). V was clipped by 5 bases and J by 2 bases, with 16 bases between them. The CDR3 has 15 residues. With respect to this clone: Its antigen is unidentified.

CD8 memory was a combination that joined CD45RO+ cells with CCR7-negative CD45RA+ TemRA cells. Libraries were prepared by immunoSEQ multiplex PCR; TCRdb keeps only in-frame clonotypes and omits some of them. The sample yields 85,000 to 100,000 clones, roughly three quarters seen once. The TCR was taken from a man in his thirties or forties in good health. The sample comprised memory CD8+ T cells sorted from blood. The subset here: CD45RO+ cells pooled with CCR7-negative TemRA cells. The chain has TRBV7-9 and TRBJ2-7; weak D call: TRBD2 (5 bases). CDR3 DNA sequence: TGTGCCAGCAGCACAAGCCGGGATCCGACCTACGAGCAGTACTTC. This translates into CASSTSRDPTYEQYF.